This T cell receptor (beta chain) was identified in a study of vaccination and CD4 T cells after COVID-19. Study-wide context: Convalescent individuals numbered four females and six males, two being Hispanic.

Germline V gene lookup returns CDR1 SGHTA and CDR2 FQGNSA. This CDR3 contains 17 residues. The ends were cut back, 3 bases at V and 0 bases at J, with 15 bases in the middle. This clonotype was recorded a few times. What it recognizes is unknown. The Oncomine TCR Beta short-read assay was what sequenced the DNA obtained from cultured CD4+ T cells. TCRdb processed the PCR reads anew with MiXCR; each CDR3 protein has one entry. Of some 9,300 distinct CDR3 sequences in the sample, about two thirds are singletons; the top ten hold more than 20%. Treatment given: approximately 11-day PBMC culture with coronavirus spike peptide pools or control peptides (ViraFEST assay).

The J gene is TRBJ1-5, the V gene TRBV7-2; D gene unclear. What was sequenced was CD4+ T cells from blood, cultured in vitro. This clonotype was obtained from a human donor who had recovered from COVID-19. CDR3 nucleotides: TGTGCCAGCAGCTTCGAAACTTCACAGATTAGCAATCAGCCCCAGCATTTT. Amino acid sequence: CASSFETSQISNQPQHF.